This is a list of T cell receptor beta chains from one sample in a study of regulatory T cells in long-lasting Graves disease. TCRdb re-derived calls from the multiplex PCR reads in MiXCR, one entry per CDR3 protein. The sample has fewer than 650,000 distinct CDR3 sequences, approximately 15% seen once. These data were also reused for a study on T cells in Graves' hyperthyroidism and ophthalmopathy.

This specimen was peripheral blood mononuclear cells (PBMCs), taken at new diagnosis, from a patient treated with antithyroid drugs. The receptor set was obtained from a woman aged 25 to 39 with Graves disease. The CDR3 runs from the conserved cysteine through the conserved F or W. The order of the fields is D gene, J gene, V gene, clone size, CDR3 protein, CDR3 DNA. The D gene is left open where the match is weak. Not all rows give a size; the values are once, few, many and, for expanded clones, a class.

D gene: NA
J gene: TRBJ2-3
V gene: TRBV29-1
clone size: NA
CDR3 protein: CSVEVTDRHTDTQYF
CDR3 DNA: TGCAGCGTTGAAGTCACGGACAGACACACAGATACGCAGTATTTT

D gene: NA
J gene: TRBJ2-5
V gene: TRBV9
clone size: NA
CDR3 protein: CASSVGGIQETQYF
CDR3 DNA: TGTGCCAGCAGCGTAGGGGGTATCCAAGAGACCCAGTACTTC

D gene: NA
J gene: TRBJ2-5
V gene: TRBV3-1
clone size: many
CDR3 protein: CASSQGLGGKTQYF
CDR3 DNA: TGTGCCAGCAGCCAGGGCCTAGGGGGGAAGACCCAGTACTTC

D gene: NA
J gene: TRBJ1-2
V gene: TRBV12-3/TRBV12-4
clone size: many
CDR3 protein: CAIRANYGYTF
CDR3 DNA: TGTGCCATCCGAGCTAACTATGGCTACACCTTC

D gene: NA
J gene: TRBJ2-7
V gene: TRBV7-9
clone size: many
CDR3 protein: CASSLDLGGPYEQYF
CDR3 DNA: TGTGCCAGCAGCTTAGACCTCGGGGGCCCCTACGAGCAGTACTTC

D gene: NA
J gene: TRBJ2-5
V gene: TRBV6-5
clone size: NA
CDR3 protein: CASSYSGSTETQYF
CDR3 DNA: TGTGCCAGCAGTTATAGTGGGTCTACGGAGACCCAGTACTTC

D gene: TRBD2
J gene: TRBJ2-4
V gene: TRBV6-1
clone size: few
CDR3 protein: CASSEISEGLAGIAKNIQYF
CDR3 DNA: TGTGCCAGCAGTGAAATATCCGAGGGACTAGCGGGGATAGCCAAAAACATTCAGTACTTC

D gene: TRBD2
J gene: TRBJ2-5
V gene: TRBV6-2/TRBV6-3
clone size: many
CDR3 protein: CASTNSGGETQYF
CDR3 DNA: TGTGCCAGTACTAATAGCGGGGGAGAGACCCAGTACTTC

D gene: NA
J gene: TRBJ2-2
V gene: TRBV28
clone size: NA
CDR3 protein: CASSPSGRGTGELFF
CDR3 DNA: TGTGCCAGCAGTCCCTCGGGTAGGGGGACCGGGGAGCTGTTTTTT

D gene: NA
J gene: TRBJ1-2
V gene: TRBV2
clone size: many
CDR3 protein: CASSGQGIPTYGYTF
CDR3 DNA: TGTGCCAGCAGTGGCCAGGGCATTCCTACTTATGGCTACACCTTC

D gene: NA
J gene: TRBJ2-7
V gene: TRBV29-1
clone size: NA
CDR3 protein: CSAADYLREQYF
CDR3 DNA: TGCAGCGCCGCGGACTACCTAAGAGAGCAGTACTTC

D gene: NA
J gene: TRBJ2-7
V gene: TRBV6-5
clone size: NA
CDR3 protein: CASSYSGSIKSTYEQYF
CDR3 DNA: TGTGCCAGCAGTTACTCCGGGTCTATAAAGTCGACCTACGAGCAGTACTTC

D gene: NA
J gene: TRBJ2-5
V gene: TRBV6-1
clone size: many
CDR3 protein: CASRRQNQETQYF
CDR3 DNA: TGTGCCAGCCGGAGGCAGAACCAAGAGACCCAGTACTTC

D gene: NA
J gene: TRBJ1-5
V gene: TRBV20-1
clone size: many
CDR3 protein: CSARGRRLAASNQPQHF
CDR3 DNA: TGCAGTGCTAGAGGGCGGAGGTTGGCGGCTAGCAATCAGCCCCAGCATTTT

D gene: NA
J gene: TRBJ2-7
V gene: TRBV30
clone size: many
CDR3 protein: CAWSVLSEGTQYF
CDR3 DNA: TGTGCCTGGAGTGTCCTCTCGGAAGGAACGCAGTACTTC

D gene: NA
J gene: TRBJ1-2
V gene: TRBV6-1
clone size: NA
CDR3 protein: CASITRDRHTTGYTF
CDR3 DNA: TGTGCCAGCATTACCCGGGACCGGCATACTACTGGCTACACCTTC

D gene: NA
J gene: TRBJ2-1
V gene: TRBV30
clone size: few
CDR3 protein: CAWKRGSTGSYNEQFF
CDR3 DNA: TGTGCCTGGAAGCGTGGGAGTACGGGGTCCTACAATGAGCAGTTCTTC

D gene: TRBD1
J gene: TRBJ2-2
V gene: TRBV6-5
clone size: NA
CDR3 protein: CASSYSIEGGARTGELFF
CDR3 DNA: TGTGCCAGCAGTTACTCGATCGAAGGGGGCGCGCGCACCGGGGAGCTGTTTTTT

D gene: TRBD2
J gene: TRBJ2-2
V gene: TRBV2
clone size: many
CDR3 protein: CASRGGFNTGELFF
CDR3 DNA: TGTGCCAGCAGGGGGGGGTTTAACACCGGGGAGCTGTTTTTT

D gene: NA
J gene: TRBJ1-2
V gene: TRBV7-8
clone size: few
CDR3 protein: CASSDLRLGYTF
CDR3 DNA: TGTGCCAGCAGCGACCTAAGACTAGGCTACACCTTC

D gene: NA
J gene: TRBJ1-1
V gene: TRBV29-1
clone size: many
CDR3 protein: CSVDGYLQAEAFF
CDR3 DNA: TGCAGCGTTGATGGGTACCTCCAGGCTGAAGCTTTCTTT

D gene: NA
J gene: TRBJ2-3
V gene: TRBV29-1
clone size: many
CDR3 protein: CSVTSSNTDTQYF
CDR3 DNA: TGCAGCGTGACCTCCTCAAACACAGATACGCAGTATTTT

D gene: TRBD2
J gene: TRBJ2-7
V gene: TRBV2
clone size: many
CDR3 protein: CASQEGFSGETYEQYF
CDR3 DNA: TGTGCCAGCCAGGAGGGTTTTAGCGGGGAAACCTACGAGCAGTACTTC

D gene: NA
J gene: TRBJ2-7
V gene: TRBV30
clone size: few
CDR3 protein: CAWSRQAYEQYF
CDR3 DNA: TGTGCCTGGAGTAGGCAGGCCTACGAGCAGTACTTC

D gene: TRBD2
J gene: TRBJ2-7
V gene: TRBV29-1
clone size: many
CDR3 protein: CSVAREGYEQYF
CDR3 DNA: TGCAGCGTTGCACGGGAGGGCTACGAGCAGTACTTC

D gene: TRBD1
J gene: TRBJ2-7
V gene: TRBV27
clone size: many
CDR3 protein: CASSSYGTGNVEQYF
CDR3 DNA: TGTGCCAGCAGTTCGTATGGGACAGGGAACGTTGAGCAGTACTTC

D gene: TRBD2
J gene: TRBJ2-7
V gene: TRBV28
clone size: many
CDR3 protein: CASNRPSGRALKTIGQYF
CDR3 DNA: TGTGCCAGCAATAGGCCTAGCGGGAGGGCCCTGAAGACAATAGGGCAGTACTTC

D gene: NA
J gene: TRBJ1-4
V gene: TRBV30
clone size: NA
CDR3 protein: CAWSLTTNEKLFF
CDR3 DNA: TGTGCCTGGAGCCTGACAACTAATGAAAAACTGTTTTTT

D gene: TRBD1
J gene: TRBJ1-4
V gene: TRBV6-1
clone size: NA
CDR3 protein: CASSARQGRTNEKLFF
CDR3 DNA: TGTGCCAGCAGTGCTCGACAGGGGAGAACTAATGAAAAACTGTTTTTT

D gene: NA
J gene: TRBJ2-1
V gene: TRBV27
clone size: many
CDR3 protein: CASSLSGGVRGTQQFF
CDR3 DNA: TGTGCCAGCAGTTTATCGGGGGGGGTACGCGGGACACAGCAGTTCTTC

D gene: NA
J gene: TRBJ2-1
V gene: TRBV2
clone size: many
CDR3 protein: CASSVTGVPRNEQFF
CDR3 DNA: TGTGCCAGCAGTGTCACGGGAGTCCCCCGGAATGAGCAGTTCTTC

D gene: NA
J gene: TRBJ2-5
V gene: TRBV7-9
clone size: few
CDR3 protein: CASSPVGVQETQYF
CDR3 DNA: TGTGCCAGCAGCCCGGTTGGGGTCCAAGAGACCCAGTACTTC

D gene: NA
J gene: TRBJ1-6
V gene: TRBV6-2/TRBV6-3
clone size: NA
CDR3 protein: CASSYWDSPLHF
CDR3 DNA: TGTGCCAGCAGTTACTGGGATTCACCCCTCCACTTT

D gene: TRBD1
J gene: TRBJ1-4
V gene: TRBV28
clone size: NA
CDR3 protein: CASSVGGTGNEKLFF
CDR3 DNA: TGTGCCAGCAGTGTAGGCGGGACAGGGAATGAAAAACTGTTTTTT

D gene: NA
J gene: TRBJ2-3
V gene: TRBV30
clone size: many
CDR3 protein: CAWSGKGDITDTQYF
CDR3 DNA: TGTGCCTGGAGTGGGAAGGGGGATATCACAGATACGCAGTATTTT

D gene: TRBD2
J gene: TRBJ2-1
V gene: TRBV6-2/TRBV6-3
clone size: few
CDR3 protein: CAGTFGGGNEQFF
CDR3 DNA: TGTGCCGGCACCTTTGGGGGAGGGAATGAGCAGTTCTTC

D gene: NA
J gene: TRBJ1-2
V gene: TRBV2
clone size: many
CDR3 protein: CASHNGGVNYGYTF
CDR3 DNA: TGTGCCAGCCACAATGGGGGGGTTAACTATGGCTACACCTTC

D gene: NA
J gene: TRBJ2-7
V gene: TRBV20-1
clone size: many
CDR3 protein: CSAPLHHEQYF
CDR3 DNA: TGCAGTGCTCCTCTACACCACGAGCAGTACTTC

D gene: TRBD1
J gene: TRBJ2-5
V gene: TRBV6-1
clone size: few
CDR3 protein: CASVDRGTGDPKETQYF
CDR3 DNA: TGTGCCAGCGTCGATAGGGGGACAGGGGACCCCAAAGAGACCCAGTACTTC

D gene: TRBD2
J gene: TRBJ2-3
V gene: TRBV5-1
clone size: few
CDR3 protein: CASSETSGRSVDTQYF
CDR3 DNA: TGCGCCAGCAGCGAGACTAGCGGGAGATCGGTTGATACGCAGTATTTT

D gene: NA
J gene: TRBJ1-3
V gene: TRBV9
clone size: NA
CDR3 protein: CASSELGFGGNTIYF
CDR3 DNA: TGTGCCAGCAGCGAATTGGGCTTCGGAGGAAACACCATATATTTT

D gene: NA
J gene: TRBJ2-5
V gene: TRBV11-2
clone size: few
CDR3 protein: CASSPFETQYF
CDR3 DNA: TGTGCCAGCAGTCCCTTTGAGACCCAGTACTTC

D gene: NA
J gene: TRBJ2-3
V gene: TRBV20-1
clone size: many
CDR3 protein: CSARTQGPNTDTQYF
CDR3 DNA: TGCAGTGCTAGGACACAGGGCCCCAACACAGATACGCAGTATTTT

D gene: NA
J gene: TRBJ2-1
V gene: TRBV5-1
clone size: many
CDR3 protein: CASSLGNTGNEQFF
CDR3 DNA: TGCGCCAGCAGCTTGGGGAACACCGGCAATGAGCAGTTCTTC

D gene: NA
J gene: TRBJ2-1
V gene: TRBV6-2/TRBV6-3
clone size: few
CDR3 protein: CATQRGYNEQFF
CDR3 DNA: TGTGCCACTCAAAGGGGCTACAATGAGCAGTTCTTC

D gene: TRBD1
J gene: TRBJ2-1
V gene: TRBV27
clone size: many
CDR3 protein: CASSLVTGRNEQFF
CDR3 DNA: TGTGCCAGCAGTTTGGTGACAGGGCGGAATGAGCAGTTCTTC

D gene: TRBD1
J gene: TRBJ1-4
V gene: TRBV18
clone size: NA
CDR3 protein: CASSRDSGSYEKLFF
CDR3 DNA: TGTGCCAGCTCACGGGACAGTGGAAGTTATGAAAAACTGTTTTTT